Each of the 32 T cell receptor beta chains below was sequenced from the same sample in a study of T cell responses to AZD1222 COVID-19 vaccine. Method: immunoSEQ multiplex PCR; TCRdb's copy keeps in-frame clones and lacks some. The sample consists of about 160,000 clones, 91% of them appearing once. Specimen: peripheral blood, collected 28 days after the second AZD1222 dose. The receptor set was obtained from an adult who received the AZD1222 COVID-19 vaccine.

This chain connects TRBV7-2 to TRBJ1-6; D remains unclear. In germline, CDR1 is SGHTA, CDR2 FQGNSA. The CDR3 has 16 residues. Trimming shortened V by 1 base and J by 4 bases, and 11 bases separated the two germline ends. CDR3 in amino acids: CASSLGGVLYNSPLHF. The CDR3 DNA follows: TGTGCCAGCAGCTTAGGGGGAGTTTTATATAATTCACCCCTCCACTTT.

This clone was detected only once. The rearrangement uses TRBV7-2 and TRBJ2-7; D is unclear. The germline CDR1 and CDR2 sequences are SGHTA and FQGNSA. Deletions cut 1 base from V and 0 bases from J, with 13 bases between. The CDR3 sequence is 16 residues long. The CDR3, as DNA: TGTGCCAGCAGCTTAGAAGGCGGATTTAGCTCCTACGAGCAGTACTTC. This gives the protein CASSLEGGFSSYEQYF.

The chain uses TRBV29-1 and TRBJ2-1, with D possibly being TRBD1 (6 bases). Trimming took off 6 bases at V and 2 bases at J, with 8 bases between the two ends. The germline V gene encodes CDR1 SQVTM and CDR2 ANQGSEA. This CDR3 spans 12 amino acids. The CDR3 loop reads CSVRGPYNEQFF. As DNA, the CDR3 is TGCAGCGTCAGGGGCCCCTACAATGAGCAGTTCTTC.

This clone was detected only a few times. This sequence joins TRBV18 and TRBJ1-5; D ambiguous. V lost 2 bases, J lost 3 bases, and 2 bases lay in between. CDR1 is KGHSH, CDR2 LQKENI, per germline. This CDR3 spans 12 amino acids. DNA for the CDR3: TGTGCCAGCTCACCAGACAATCAGCCCCAGCATTTT. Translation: CASSPDNQPQHF.

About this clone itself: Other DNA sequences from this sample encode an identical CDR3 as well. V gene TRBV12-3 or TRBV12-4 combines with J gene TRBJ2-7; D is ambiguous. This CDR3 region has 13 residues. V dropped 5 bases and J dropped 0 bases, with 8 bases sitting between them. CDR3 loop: CASSLADSYEQYF. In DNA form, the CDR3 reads TGTGCCAGCAGTCTGGCGGACTCCTACGAGCAGTACTTC.

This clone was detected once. The CDR3 DNA reads TGCGCCAGCAGTTTAAATACTGGGACAGTCAACACTGAAGCTTTCTTT. This encodes CASSLNTGTVNTEAFF. The gene calls are TRBV5-1 and TRBJ1-1, with TRBD1 matching over 7 bases. The CDR3 is 16 residues long. CDR1 SGHRS and CDR2 YFSETQ come from the germline V gene. With V trimmed by 5 bases and J by 2 bases, 12 bases remained unmatched.

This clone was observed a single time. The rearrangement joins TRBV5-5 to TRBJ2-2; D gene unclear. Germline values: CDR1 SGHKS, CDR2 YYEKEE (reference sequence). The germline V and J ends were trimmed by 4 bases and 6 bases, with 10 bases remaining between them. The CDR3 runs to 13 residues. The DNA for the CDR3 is TGTGCCAGCAGCCCATATTCCCCCGGGGAGCTGTTTTTT. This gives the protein CASSPYSPGELFF.

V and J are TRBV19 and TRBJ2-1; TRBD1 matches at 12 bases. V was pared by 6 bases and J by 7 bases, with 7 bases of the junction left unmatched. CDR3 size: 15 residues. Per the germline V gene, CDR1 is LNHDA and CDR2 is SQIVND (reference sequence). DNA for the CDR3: TGTGCCAGTAGCCGACCGGGACAGGGGGCTAATGAGCAGTTCTTC. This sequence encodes CASSRPGQGANEQFF.

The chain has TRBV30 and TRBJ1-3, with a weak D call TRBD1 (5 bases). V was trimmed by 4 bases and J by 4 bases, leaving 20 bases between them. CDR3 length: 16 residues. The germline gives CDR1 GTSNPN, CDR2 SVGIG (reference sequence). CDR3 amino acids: CAWTPGDWAGGNTIYF. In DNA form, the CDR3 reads TGTGCCTGGACCCCCGGGGACTGGGCGGGGGGAAACACCATATATTTT.

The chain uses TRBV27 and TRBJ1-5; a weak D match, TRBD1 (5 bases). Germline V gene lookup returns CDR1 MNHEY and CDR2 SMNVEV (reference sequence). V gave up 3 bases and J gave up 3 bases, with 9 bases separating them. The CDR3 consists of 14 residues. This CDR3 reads CASSFGADNQPQHF. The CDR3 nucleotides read TGTGCCAGCAGTTTCGGGGCAGACAATCAGCCCCAGCATTTT.

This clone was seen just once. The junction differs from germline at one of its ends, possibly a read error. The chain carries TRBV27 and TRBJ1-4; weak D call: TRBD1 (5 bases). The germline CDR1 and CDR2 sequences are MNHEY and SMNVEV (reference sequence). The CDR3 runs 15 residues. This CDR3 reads CASSTPGQGDDKLFF. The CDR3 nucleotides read TGTGCCAGCAGTACACCGGGCCAAGGGGATGACAAACTGTTTTTT.

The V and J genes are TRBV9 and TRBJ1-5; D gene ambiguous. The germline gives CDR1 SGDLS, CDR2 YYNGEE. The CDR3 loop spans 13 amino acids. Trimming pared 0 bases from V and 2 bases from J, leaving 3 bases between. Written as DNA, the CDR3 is TGTGCCAGCAGCGTAGATGGCAATCAGCCCCAGCATTTT. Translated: CASSVDGNQPQHF.

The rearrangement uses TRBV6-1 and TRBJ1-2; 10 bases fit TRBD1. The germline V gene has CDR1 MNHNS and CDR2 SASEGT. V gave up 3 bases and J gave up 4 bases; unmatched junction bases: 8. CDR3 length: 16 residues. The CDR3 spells CASSESGTGAIYGYTF. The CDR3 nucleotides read TGTGCCAGCAGTGAGTCCGGGACAGGGGCGATCTATGGCTACACCTTC.

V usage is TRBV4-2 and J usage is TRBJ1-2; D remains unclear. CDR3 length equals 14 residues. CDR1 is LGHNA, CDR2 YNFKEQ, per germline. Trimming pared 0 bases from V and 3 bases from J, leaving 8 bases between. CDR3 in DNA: TGTGCCAGCAGCCAAGATCTCCGGGACTATGGCTACACCTTC. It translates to CASSQDLRDYGYTF.

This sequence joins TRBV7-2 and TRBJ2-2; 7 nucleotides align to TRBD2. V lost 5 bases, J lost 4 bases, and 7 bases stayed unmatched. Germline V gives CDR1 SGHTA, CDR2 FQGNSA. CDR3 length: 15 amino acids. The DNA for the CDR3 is TGTGCCAGCAGCCTAACTAGCGTCGGCACCGGGGAGCTGTTTTTT. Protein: CASSLTSVGTGELFF.

The CDR3 loop is CASSLVQNYEQYF. The CDR3 DNA reads TGTGCCAGCAGCTTGGTACAAAACTACGAGCAGTACTTC. This sequence joins TRBV5-5 and TRBJ2-7, with D unresolved. The CDR3 loop spans 13 amino acids. Germline V gene sequence: CDR1 SGHKS, CDR2 YYEKEE (reference sequence). Deletions cut 0 bases from V and 3 bases from J, with 7 bases between.

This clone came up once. The CDR3 loop reads CASSQDPEDGYTF. As DNA, the CDR3 is TGTGCCAGCAGCCAAGATCCTGAAGATGGCTACACCTTC. V and J are TRBV4-2 and TRBJ1-2; D is ambiguous. Germline values: CDR1 LGHNA, CDR2 YNFKEQ. Trimming stripped 0 bases from V and 6 bases from J, with 8 bases between. This CDR3 comprises 13 residues.

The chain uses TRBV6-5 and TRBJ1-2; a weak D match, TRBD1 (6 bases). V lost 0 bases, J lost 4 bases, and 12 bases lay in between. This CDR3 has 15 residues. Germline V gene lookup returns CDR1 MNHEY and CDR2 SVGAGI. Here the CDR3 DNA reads TGTGCCAGCAGTTACTCGAGGGGGATTGTCTATGGCTACACCTTC. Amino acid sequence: CASSYSRGIVYGYTF.

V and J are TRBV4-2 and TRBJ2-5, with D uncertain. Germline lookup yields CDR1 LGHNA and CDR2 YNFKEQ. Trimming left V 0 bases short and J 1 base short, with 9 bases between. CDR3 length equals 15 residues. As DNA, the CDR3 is TGTGCCAGCAGCCAAGATCCCCACAGCCAAGAGACCCAGTACTTC. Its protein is CASSQDPHSQETQYF.

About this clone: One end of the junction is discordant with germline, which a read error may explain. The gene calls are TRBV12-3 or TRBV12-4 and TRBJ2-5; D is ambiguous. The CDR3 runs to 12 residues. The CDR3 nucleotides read TGTGCCAGCAGATCTGCCCAAGGGACCCAGTACTTC. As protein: CASRSAQGTQYF.

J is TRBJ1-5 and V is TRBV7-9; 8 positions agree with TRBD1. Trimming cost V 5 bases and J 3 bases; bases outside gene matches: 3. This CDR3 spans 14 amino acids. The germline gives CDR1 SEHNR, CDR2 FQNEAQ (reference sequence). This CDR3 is CASSPDRVNQPQHF. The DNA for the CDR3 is TGTGCCAGCAGCCCGGACAGGGTCAATCAGCCCCAGCATTTT.

CDR3 sequence (DNA): TGCGCCAGCAGCCCCTGGAGACCAGATACGCAGTATTTT. Translated: CASSPWRPDTQYF. The V and J genes are TRBV5-1 and TRBJ2-3; D not resolved. Trimming took 4 bases from V and 4 from J, leaving 10 bases between them. CDR3 length: 13 residues. The V gene's germline CDR1 is SGHRS and CDR2 YFSETQ.

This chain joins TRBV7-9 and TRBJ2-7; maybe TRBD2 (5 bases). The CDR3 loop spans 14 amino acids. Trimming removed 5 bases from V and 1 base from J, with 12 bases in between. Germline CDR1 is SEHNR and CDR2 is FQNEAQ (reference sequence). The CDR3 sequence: CASSTPGGSYEQYF. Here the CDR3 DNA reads TGTGCCAGCAGCACCCCAGGAGGTTCCTACGAGCAGTACTTC.

The CDR3 sequence is CASSERGLGTDTQYF. CDR3 bases: TGTGCCAGCAGTGAACGGGGACTAGGTACAGATACGCAGTATTTT. This chain uses TRBV6-4 with TRBJ2-3, with 8 positions matching TRBD2. Germline CDR1 and CDR2: MRHNA and SNTAGT. The CDR3 loop spans 15 amino acids. V lost 3 bases and J lost 3; bases outside the gene matches: 5.

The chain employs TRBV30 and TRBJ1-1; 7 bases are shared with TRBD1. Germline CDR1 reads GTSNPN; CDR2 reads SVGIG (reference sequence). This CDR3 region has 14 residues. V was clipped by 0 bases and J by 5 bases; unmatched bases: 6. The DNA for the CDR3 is TGTGCCTGGAGTGTAAAGGGGGCGGGGACTGAAGCTTTCTTT. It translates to CAWSVKGAGTEAFF.

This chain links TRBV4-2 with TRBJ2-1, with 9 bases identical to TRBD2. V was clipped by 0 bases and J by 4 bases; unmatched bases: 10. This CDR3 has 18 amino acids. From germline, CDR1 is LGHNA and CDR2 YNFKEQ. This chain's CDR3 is CASSQDESGGRSYNEQFF. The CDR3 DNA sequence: TGTGCCAGCAGCCAAGATGAGAGCGGGGGGCGATCTTACAATGAGCAGTTCTTC.

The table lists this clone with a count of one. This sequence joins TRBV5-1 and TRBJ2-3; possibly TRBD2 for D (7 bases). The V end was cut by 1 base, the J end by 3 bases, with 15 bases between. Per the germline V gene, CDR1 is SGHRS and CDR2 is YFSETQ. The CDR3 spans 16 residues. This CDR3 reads CASSLMGRGLTDTQYF. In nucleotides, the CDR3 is TGCGCCAGCAGCTTGATGGGGCGGGGGCTGACAGATACGCAGTATTTT.

CDR3 region: CASSSGAGSNTEAFF. DNA for the CDR3: TGTGCCAGCAGTTCCGGTGCGGGAAGTAACACTGAAGCTTTCTTT. The chain joins TRBV7-2 to TRBJ1-1; no clear D gene. Germline lookup yields CDR1 SGHTA and CDR2 FQGNSA. V gave up 6 bases and J gave up 2 bases, with 16 bases separating them. CDR3 length equals 15 residues.

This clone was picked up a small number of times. Here the CDR3 DNA reads TGTGCCAGCAGCTTAGACCGGCTGGGTTCTGGGGCCAACGTCCTGACTTTC. Protein: CASSLDRLGSGANVLTF. The genes are TRBV7-2 and TRBJ2-6, with unresolved D. The CDR3 is 17 amino acids. Trimming shortened V by 1 base and J by 1 base, and 11 bases separated the two germline ends. From germline, CDR1 is SGHTA and CDR2 FQGNSA. The entire variable domain, with the rest obtained from reference TRBV7-2 and TRBJ2-6, is as follows: GAGVSQSPSNKVTEKGKDVELRCDPISGHTALYWYRQSLGQGLEFLIYFQGNSAPDKSGLPSDRFSAERTGGSVSTLTIQRTQQEDSAVYLCASSLDRLGSGANVLTFGAGSRLTVL.

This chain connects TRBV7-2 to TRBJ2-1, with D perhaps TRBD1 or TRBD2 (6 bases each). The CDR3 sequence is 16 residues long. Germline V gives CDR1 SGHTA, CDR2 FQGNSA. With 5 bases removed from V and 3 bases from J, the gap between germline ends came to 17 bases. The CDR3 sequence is CASSQGGGSFYNEQFF. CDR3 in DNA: TGTGCCAGCAGCCAAGGAGGGGGGTCATTCTACAATGAGCAGTTCTTC.

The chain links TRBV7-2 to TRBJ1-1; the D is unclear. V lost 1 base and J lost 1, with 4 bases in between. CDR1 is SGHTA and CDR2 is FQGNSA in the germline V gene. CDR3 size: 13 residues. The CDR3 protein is CASSLVGNTEAFF. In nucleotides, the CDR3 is TGTGCCAGCAGCTTAGTGGGGAACACTGAAGCTTTCTTT.

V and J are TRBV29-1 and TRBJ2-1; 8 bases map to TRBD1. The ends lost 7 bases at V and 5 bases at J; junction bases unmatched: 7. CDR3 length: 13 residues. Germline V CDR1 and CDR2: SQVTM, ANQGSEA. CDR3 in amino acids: CSEGQALHNEQFF. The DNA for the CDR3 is TGCAGCGAGGGACAGGCCCTACACAATGAGCAGTTCTTC.